One and the same sample provided the 22 T cell receptor beta chains below, sequenced in a study of control samples from healthy donors and cancer patients. Sequenced by immunoSEQ multiplex PCR; TCRdb stores in-frame clones only, minus some. The sample contains some 130,000 clones, roughly 90% of which appear only once. The material sequenced was blood. The receptor source for this set is a man aged 25 to 45 in good health.

J is TRBJ2-1 and V is TRBV11-3; 14 bases fit TRBD2. Per the germline V gene, CDR1 is SGHNT and CDR2 is YENEEA. The CDR3 runs to 15 residues. V trimming: 5 bases; J trimming: 5 bases; junction bases outside the gene matches: 2. Here the CDR3 DNA reads TGTGCCAGCAGCCCGGGACTAGCGGGAGACAATGAGCAGTTCTTC. It codes for CASSPGLAGDNEQFF. The complete variable domain, with remaining parts taken from reference TRBV11-3 and TRBJ2-1, reads EAGVVQSPRYKIIEKKQPVAFWCNPISGHNTLYWYLQNLGQGPELLIRYENEEAVDDSQLPKDRFSAERLKGVDSTLKIQPAELGDSAVYLCASSPGLAGDNEQFFGPGTRLTVL.

The chain recombines TRBV6-1 with TRBJ1-5; 7 bases agree with TRBD1. CDR1 is MNHNS, CDR2 SASEGT, per germline. This CDR3 is 15 amino acids long. V trimming: 2 bases; J trimming: 1 base; junction bases outside the gene matches: 2. The CDR3 is CASSEHRGSNQPQHF. The CDR3 coding sequence is TGTGCCAGCAGTGAACACAGGGGAAGCAATCAGCCCCAGCATTTT.

This chain joins TRBV2 and TRBJ2-3; D possibly corresponds to TRBD1 (6 bases). Trimming left V 6 bases short and J 0 bases short, with 13 bases between. Germline V gene data show CDR1 as SNHLY and CDR2 as FYNNEI. There are 15 residues in the CDR3. CDR3 nucleotide sequence: TGTGCCAGCAGAGTACAGGGCCTAAGCACAGATACGCAGTATTTT. It is translated as CASRVQGLSTDTQYF.

The chain joins TRBV21-1 to TRBJ2-1; the table names TRBD1, a call not compared with the DNA. TRBV21-1 constitutes a pseudogene. This CDR3 region has 16 residues. CDR3 loop: CATKKRQGWPPNEQFF. In nucleotides, the CDR3 is TGTGCCACCAAGAAGAGACAGGGCTGGCCGCCTAATGAGCAGTTCTTC.

The rearrangement joins TRBV19 to TRBJ1-1; the D is unclear. Trimming pared 3 bases from V and 3 bases from J, leaving 14 bases between. Germline V lookup: CDR1 LNHDA, CDR2 SQIVND (reference sequence). CDR3 length: 15 amino acids. In DNA, the CDR3 is TGTGCCAGTAGTATCTCGGGCAATGGGGACACTGAAGCTTTCTTT. The encoded protein is CASSISGNGDTEAFF.

V usage is TRBV18 and J usage is TRBJ2-5; weak D call: TRBD1 (6 bases). This CDR3 has 14 amino acids. Germline assignment: CDR1 KGHSH and CDR2 LQKENI. The V end lost 3 bases, the J end lost 5 bases, and 13 bases lay between the germline ends. CDR3 region: CASSPTGGGETQYF. The CDR3 DNA reads as TGTGCCAGCTCACCGACTGGGGGCGGTGAGACCCAGTACTTC.

The genes are TRBV4-1 and TRBJ2-2; D possibly corresponds to TRBD1 (5 bases). Trimming took off 2 bases at V and 5 bases at J, with 12 bases between the two ends. The CDR3 extends over 15 amino acids. Germline V CDR1 and CDR2: MGHRA, YSYEKL. The CDR3 here is CASSQLQGRTGELFF. DNA for the CDR3: TGCGCCAGCAGCCAACTTCAGGGCCGGACCGGGGAGCTGTTTTTT.

This clone occurred once. V is TRBV7-9 and J is TRBJ1-1; the D gene is possibly TRBD1 (6 bases). Germline V gene sequence: CDR1 SEHNR, CDR2 FQNEAQ (reference sequence). Deletions cut 3 bases from V and 0 bases from J, with 11 bases between. The CDR3 totals 15 residues. Here the CDR3 DNA reads TGTGCCAGCAGCTTTCAACAGGGATTGAACACTGAAGCTTTCTTT. Protein: CASSFQQGLNTEAFF.

Written as DNA, the CDR3 is TGTGCCAGCAGTGAGGGGTCCAACCGGCCCTTGAACACTGAAGCTTTCTTT. Translated: CASSEGSNRPLNTEAFF. V is TRBV2 and J is TRBJ1-1; D is unresolved. CDR1 SNHLY and CDR2 FYNNEI come from the germline V gene. This CDR3 spans 17 amino acids. With 3 bases removed from V and 0 bases from J, the gap between germline ends came to 17 bases.

This clone was counted once. V usage is TRBV2 and J usage is TRBJ2-3; D not certain. Germline-derived CDR1 and CDR2 are SNHLY and FYNNEI. CDR3 length: 12 amino acids. V gave up 7 bases and J gave up 6 bases, with 11 bases separating them. CDR3 nucleotides: TGTGCCAGCAACACCGTGGCGGATACGCAGTATTTT. Encoded protein: CASNTVADTQYF.

The V and J genes are TRBV27 and TRBJ1-1; TRBD1 might be the D (6 bases). Trimming took off 6 bases at V and 4 bases at J, with 15 bases between the two ends. This CDR3 is 14 amino acids long. From germline, CDR1 is MNHEY and CDR2 SMNVEV (reference sequence). CDR3 DNA: TGTGCCAGCAGCCCCAAACAGGGTTCCACTGAAGCTTTCTTT. Amino acids: CASSPKQGSTEAFF.

The rearrangement uses TRBV3-1 (or the pseudogene TRBV3-2) and TRBJ2-7, with TRBD2 matching 12 bases. The J segment lost 0 bases and the V segment lost 2 bases, leaving 5 bases of the junction unmatched. The CDR3 contains 17 residues. Per germline, CDR1 LGHDT and CDR2 YNNKEL (reference sequence). CDR3 sequence (DNA): TGTGCCAGCAGCCAAACTCGACTAGCGGGAGACTCCTACGAGCAGTACTTC. Amino acid sequence: CASSQTRLAGDSYEQYF.

The J gene is TRBJ1-3, the V gene TRBV2; possibly TRBD1 for D (5 bases). This CDR3 comprises 14 residues. Per the germline V gene, CDR1 is SNHLY and CDR2 is FYNNEI. Trimming shortened V by 4 bases and J by 2 bases, and 9 bases separated the two germline ends. The CDR3 DNA reads TGTGCCAGCAGTGCGACAGCAGCTGGAAACACCATATATTTT. It yields the protein CASSATAAGNTIYF.

This chain joins TRBV14 and TRBJ2-7; possibly TRBD1 or TRBD2 for D (6 bases each). Germline V lookup: CDR1 SGHDN, CDR2 FVKESK. With 4 bases removed from V and 3 bases from J, the gap between germline ends came to 16 bases. The CDR3 extends over 15 amino acids. The DNA of the CDR3 is TGTGCCAGCAGCCCCCCCGGGGGCTGGGGCTACGAGCAGTACTTC. It codes for CASSPPGGWGYEQYF.

V and J are TRBV11-2 and TRBJ1-1; maybe TRBD1 (5 bases). Germline loops: CDR1 SGHAT, CDR2 FQNNGV. The length of the CDR3 is 14 residues. The V and J ends lost 5 bases and 5 bases respectively, with 15 bases between them. The CDR3 DNA reads TGTGCCAGCAGCAGCGTCAGCGGGGGTACTGAAGCTTTCTTT. It is translated as CASSSVSGGTEAFF.

The V and J genes are TRBV25-1 and TRBJ2-7; possible D gene TRBD1, 5 bases. The CDR3 consists of 14 residues. Per the germline V gene, CDR1 is MGHDK and CDR2 is SYGVNS. Trimming stripped 4 bases from V and 5 bases from J, with 15 bases between. The CDR3 is CASSGMWGGDEQYF. DNA of the CDR3: TGTGCCAGCAGTGGAATGTGGGGCGGAGACGAGCAGTACTTC.

The CDR3 coding sequence is TGTGCCAGCAGTTTATTAGATACGCAGTATTTT. Its translation is CASSLLDTQYF. V usage is TRBV12-3 or TRBV12-4 and J usage is TRBJ2-3; D is unresolved. V lost 2 bases and J 5 bases, leaving 2 bases between the germline ends. CDR3 length: 11 residues.

This chain uses TRBV3-1 (or the pseudogene TRBV3-2) with TRBJ1-2; D not resolved. This CDR3 contains 13 residues. V lost 9 bases and J 2 bases, leaving 13 bases between the germline ends. Germline assignment: CDR1 LGHDT and CDR2 YNNKEL (reference sequence). The CDR3 sequence: CARFPGLNYGYTF. The CDR3 coding sequence is TGTGCCAGATTCCCGGGCCTAAACTATGGCTACACCTTC.

The chain carries TRBV9 and TRBJ2-7; no definite D call. Trimming removed 4 bases at V and 2 bases at J, with 13 bases between. Germline values: CDR1 SGDLS, CDR2 YYNGEE. CDR3 length equals 14 residues. The CDR3 spells CASSQMDGTYEQYF. The CDR3 DNA sequence: TGTGCCAGCAGCCAAATGGACGGCACCTACGAGCAGTACTTC.

This rearrangement joins TRBV5-6 to TRBJ1-1; 8 nucleotides line up with TRBD1. The germline V gene encodes CDR1 SGHDT and CDR2 YYEEEE. With 3 bases clipped from V and 1 base from J, the junction kept 5 bases outside the gene matches. CDR3 length equals 15 residues. The CDR3 region is CASSSRGRGNTEAFF. The DNA for the CDR3 is TGTGCCAGCAGCTCCAGGGGGCGGGGGAACACTGAAGCTTTCTTT.

The chain employs TRBV7-9 and TRBJ1-4; tentative D call: TRBD1 (5 bases). Germline-derived CDR1 and CDR2 are SEHNR and FQNEAQ (reference sequence). Trimming left V 4 bases short and J 5 bases short, with 17 bases between. The CDR3 is 16 residues long. The CDR3 is CASSWGRTRLNEKLFF. The CDR3 bases are TGTGCCAGCAGCTGGGGAAGGACACGGCTAAATGAAAAACTGTTTTTT.

J is TRBJ1-1 and V is TRBV2, with a possible D match to TRBD1 (6 bases). V was trimmed by 2 bases and J by 3 bases, leaving 10 bases between them. Germline-derived CDR1 and CDR2 are SNHLY and FYNNEI. The CDR3 runs 14 residues. The chain's CDR3 is CASSEPRGDTEAFF. The CDR3 region has the DNA TGTGCCAGCAGTGAACCCAGGGGCGACACTGAAGCTTTCTTT.